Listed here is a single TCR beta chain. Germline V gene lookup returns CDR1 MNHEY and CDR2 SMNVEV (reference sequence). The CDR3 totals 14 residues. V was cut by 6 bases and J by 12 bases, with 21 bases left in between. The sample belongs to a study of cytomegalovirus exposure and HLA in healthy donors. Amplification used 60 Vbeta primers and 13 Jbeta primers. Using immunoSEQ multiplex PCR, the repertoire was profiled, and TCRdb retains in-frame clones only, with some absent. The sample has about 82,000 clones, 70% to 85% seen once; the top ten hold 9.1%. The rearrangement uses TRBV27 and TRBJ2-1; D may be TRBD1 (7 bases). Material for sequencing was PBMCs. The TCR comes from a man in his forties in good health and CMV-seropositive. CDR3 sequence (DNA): TGTGCCAGCAGAGGGACAGCGACGGGGGAAAGGCAGTTCTTC. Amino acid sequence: CASRGTATGERQFF.